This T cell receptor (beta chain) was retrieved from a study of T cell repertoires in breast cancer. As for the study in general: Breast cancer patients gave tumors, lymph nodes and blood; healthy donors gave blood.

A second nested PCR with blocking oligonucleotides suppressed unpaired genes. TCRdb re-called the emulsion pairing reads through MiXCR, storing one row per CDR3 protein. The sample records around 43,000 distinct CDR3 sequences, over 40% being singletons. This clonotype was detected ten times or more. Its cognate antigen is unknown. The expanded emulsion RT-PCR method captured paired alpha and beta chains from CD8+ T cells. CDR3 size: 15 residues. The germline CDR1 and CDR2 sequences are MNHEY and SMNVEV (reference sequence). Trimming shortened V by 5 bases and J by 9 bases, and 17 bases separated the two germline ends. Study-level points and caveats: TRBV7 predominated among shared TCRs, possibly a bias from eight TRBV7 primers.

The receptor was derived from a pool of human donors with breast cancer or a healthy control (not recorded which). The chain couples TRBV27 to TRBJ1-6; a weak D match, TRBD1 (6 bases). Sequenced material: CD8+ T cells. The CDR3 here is CASSREAGVSSPLHF. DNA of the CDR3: TGTGCCAGCAGTCGGGAGGCAGGGGTTAGTTCACCCCTCCACTTT.